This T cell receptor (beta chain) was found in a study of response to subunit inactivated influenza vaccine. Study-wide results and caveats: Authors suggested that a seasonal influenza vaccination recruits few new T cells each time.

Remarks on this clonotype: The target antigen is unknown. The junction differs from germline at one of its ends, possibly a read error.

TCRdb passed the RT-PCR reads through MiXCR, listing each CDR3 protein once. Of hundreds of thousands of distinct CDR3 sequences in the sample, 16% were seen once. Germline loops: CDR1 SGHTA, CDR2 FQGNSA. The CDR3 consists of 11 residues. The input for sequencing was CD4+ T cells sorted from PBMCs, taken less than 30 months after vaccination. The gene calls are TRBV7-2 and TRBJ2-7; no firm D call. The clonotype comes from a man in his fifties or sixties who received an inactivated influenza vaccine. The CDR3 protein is CASSPPGLCNF. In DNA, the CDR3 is TGTGCCAGCAGCCCCCCGGGCCTATGCAACTTC.